This note documents a single T cell receptor (beta chain) sequence. This clonotype was recorded a few times. It has no known antigen specificity. Base qualities are not at hand, and no much larger clone is one base apart. These data belong to a study of response to subunit inactivated influenza vaccine (dated by TCRdb to between 2018 and 2020). Describing the broader study: Deep quantitative profiling of the T cell receptor repertoire was used in the study to follow responses to a trivalent subunit inactivated influenza vaccine.

What the work shows at the level of the full study, not this receptor alone: The authors proposed that each seasonal influenza vaccination may bring in only a limited number of new T cells.

Reading from cysteine to phenylalanine, the CDR3 counts 16 amino acids. Only the CDR3 region is kept as DNA, spanning 48 bases read in frame from base 1. From V the trimming removes 5 bases and from J it removes 3 bases, while the gene matches leave 11 bases of the junction unaccounted for. CDR1 and CDR2, per the germline V gene, are KGHDR and SFDVKD. Receptor amplification or capture employed RT-PCR. The run used an Illumina HiSeq 2500. TCRdb's own reprocessing of the public reads used fastp at Q25 and MiXCR and kept productive beta chains. Each CDR3 protein appears once, grouped with its most common genes and DNA. This sample comprises 300,000 to 350,000 distinct CDR3 sequences, 21% of them detected only once. Roughly 10% of the sample lies in the top ten.

The sequencing used PBMCs from blood, collected less than 22 months after vaccination. The rearrangement joined TRBV24-1 to TRBJ2-5, with 7 central nucleotides matching TRBD2. The source is a man between 50 and 75 years old who received an inactivated influenza vaccine. Donor details come from another sample of the same person, matched by shared clones. The sequenced DNA: TGTGCCACCAGTGCCTGGGCTAGCGGAGGTGAAGAGACCCAGTACTTC. Translated, this gives CATSAWASGGEETQYF.